The 31 T cell receptor beta chains below all came from one sample that was sequenced in a study of T-cell reconstitution after alpha-beta-depleted transplantation in children. Researchers prepared the TCRbeta library using unique molecular identifiers, the study reports. TCRdb re-called the PCR reads with MiXCR, one entry per CDR3 protein. The sample includes 90,000 to 100,000 distinct CDR3 sequences, roughly a quarter of them seen just once. The input for sequencing was PBMCs, taken before TCRalphabeta/CD19-depleted stem cell transplant. These TCRs come from a boy younger than 10 with acute lymphoblastic leukemia, due to receive a stem cell transplant.

This clonotype showed up just once. The chain uses TRBV5-1 and TRBJ2-2; the D gene is possibly TRBD2 (6 bases). Germline-derived CDR1 and CDR2 are SGHRS and YFSETQ. This CDR3 has 15 amino acids. V was clipped by 5 bases and J by 5 bases, with 16 bases between them. The CDR3 DNA follows: TGCGCCAGCAGAGGAGGGGCGGAGGTGACCGGGGAGCTGTTTTTT. Protein sequence: CASRGGAEVTGELFF.

This clonotype was counted between two and nine times. The chain carries TRBV7-6 and TRBJ2-5; 8 bases map to TRBD2. In germline, CDR1 is SGHVS, CDR2 FNYEAQ. The ends lost 5 bases at V and 4 bases at J; junction bases unmatched: 6. The CDR3 totals 14 residues. The CDR3 reads CASSPGAGGETQYF. CDR3 in DNA: TGTGCCAGCAGCCCAGGGGCGGGGGGAGAGACCCAGTACTTC.

This clonotype was detected only once. The chain is built from TRBV19 and TRBJ1-4, with D perhaps matching TRBD1 (6 bases). Trimming stripped 6 bases from V and 2 bases from J, with 13 bases between. Germline V gives CDR1 LNHDA, CDR2 SQIVND (reference sequence). The CDR3 loop spans 15 amino acids. The CDR3 reads CASRLSGDTNEKLFF. The CDR3 DNA is TGTGCCAGTAGATTGTCAGGGGACACTAATGAAAAACTGTTTTTT.

This chain uses TRBV20-1 with TRBJ2-7; D ambiguous. Germline V gives CDR1 DFQATT, CDR2 SNEGSKA (reference sequence). The germline V and J ends were trimmed by 2 bases and 0 bases, with 8 bases remaining between them. This CDR3 contains 13 residues. This CDR3 reads CSARWTNSYEQYF. DNA for the CDR3: TGCAGTGCTAGATGGACCAACTCCTACGAGCAGTACTTC.

The chain couples TRBV6-2 or TRBV6-3 to TRBJ1-1; D uncertain. The germline V gene has CDR1 MNHEY and CDR2 SVGEGT. The V end was cut by 5 bases, the J end by 7 bases, with 11 bases between. This CDR3 has 12 residues. For the CDR3, the DNA is TGTGCCAGCAGTCGACGGAATTTTGAAGCTTTCTTT. Translating it yields CASSRRNFEAFF.

This clonotype was seen repeatedly, ten times or more. The chain uses TRBV20-1 and TRBJ2-1; TRBD2 is a possible D gene (6 bases). Looked up from germline, CDR1 is DFQATT and CDR2 is SNEGSKA (reference sequence). V lost 6 bases and J 15 bases, leaving 15 bases between the germline ends. The CDR3 is made up of 10 amino acids. This CDR3 is CSANSGGLFF. DNA of the CDR3: TGCAGTGCGAATAGCGGAGGGCTGTTCTTC.

The CDR3 here is CASSWQGQETQYF. The DNA of the CDR3 is TGCGCCAGCAGCTGGCAGGGGCAAGAGACCCAGTACTTC. The chain is built from TRBV5-1 and TRBJ2-5; D might be TRBD1 (6 bases). Between the trimmed V and J ends, which lost 3 bases and 2 bases, there was a span of 8 bases. The CDR3 has 13 residues. CDR1 is SGHRS and CDR2 is YFSETQ in the germline V gene.

This clonotype was recorded once. The V call is TRBV15, the J call TRBJ1-1; D is possibly TRBD1 (6 bases). The CDR3 is made up of 14 amino acids. V lost 0 bases and J 6 bases, leaving 11 bases between the germline ends. Germline-derived CDR1 and CDR2 are LNHNV and YYDKDF (reference sequence). CDR3 bases: TGTGCCACCAGCAGAGAGAGCGACAGGCCTGAAGCTTTCTTT. It encodes CATSRESDRPEAFF.

The gene calls are TRBV29-1 and TRBJ2-3; 16 nucleotides agree with TRBD2. The germline gives CDR1 SQVTM, CDR2 ANQGSEA. The junction had 6 bases not matched to a gene; V was cut back by 6 bases and J by 6 bases. The CDR3 spans 15 residues. The CDR3 sequence is CSVGLAGGPGDTQYF. The CDR3 DNA follows: TGCAGCGTGGGACTAGCGGGAGGGCCAGGGGATACGCAGTATTTT.

This clonotype has a handful of counts. V usage is TRBV12-3 or TRBV12-4 and J usage is TRBJ1-1; D might be TRBD1 (6 bases). With 6 bases removed from V and 1 base from J, the gap between germline ends came to 9 bases. The CDR3 totals 13 residues. This CDR3 is CASRVQGNTEAFF. The CDR3 nucleotides read TGTGCCAGCAGGGTACAGGGGAACACTGAAGCTTTCTTT.

The rearrangement uses TRBV5-1 and TRBJ2-1, with D tentatively TRBD2 (6 bases). The CDR3 contains 15 residues. Germline assignment: CDR1 SGHRS and CDR2 YFSETQ. Trimming pared 4 bases from V and 0 bases from J, leaving 11 bases between. The CDR3 DNA sequence: TGCGCCAGCAGCGGAGGGGTGGGCTCCTACAATGAGCAGTTCTTC. This codes for CASSGGVGSYNEQFF. Looking up the rest from reference TRBV5-1 and TRBJ2-1 gives the full variable domain: KAGVTQTPRYLIKTRGQQVTLSCSPISGHRSVSWYQQTPGQGLQFLFEYFSETQRNKGNFPGRFSGRQFSNSRSEMNVSTLELGDSALYLCASSGGVGSYNEQFFGPGTRLTVL.

This clonotype was counted only a few times. J is TRBJ2-2 and V is TRBV5-5; unclear D gene. V gave up 4 bases and J gave up 0 bases, with 10 bases separating them. The CDR3 covers 15 residues. Germline assignment: CDR1 SGHKS and CDR2 YYEKEE (reference sequence). The CDR3 coding sequence is TGTGCCAGCAGCGTGGAAGTCACGAACACCGGGGAGCTGTTTTTT. This codes for CASSVEVTNTGELFF.

The CDR3 DNA follows: TGCGCCAGCAGCGTGACAGGCGTCTCCTACAATGAGCAGTTCTTC. It translates to CASSVTGVSYNEQFF. The V call is TRBV5-1, the J call TRBJ2-1, with a possible D match to TRBD1 (6 bases). This CDR3 spans 15 amino acids. Germline CDR1 and CDR2: SGHRS and YFSETQ. The V gene lost 4 bases and the J gene lost 0 bases, with 11 bases spanning the gap. Combining the CDR3 with reference TRBV5-1 and TRBJ2-1 gives the whole variable domain KAGVTQTPRYLIKTRGQQVTLSCSPISGHRSVSWYQQTPGQGLQFLFEYFSETQRNKGNFPGRFSGRQFSNSRSEMNVSTLELGDSALYLCASSVTGVSYNEQFFGPGTRLTVL.

This clonotype was counted a few times. The V call is TRBV2, the J call TRBJ2-5; tentative D call: TRBD2 (6 bases). This CDR3 comprises 15 residues. The ends were cut back, 10 bases at V and 1 base at J, with 19 bases in the middle. The germline V gene has CDR1 SNHLY and CDR2 FYNNEI. For the CDR3, the DNA is TGTGCCACCGCCTATAGCGGAGGGGCCCAAGAGACCCAGTACTTC. It is translated as CATAYSGGAQETQYF.

This clonotype is medium-sized. This chain joins TRBV9 and TRBJ2-5; 11 bases match TRBD2. With V trimmed by 2 bases and J by 4 bases, 4 bases remained unmatched. Germline V gives CDR1 SGDLS, CDR2 YYNGEE. The CDR3 consists of 15 residues. This chain's CDR3 is CASSVDSGRGETQYF. The CDR3, as DNA: TGTGCCAGCAGCGTTGATAGCGGGAGGGGAGAGACCCAGTACTTC.

The chain is built from TRBV5-1 and TRBJ2-1; 7 bases line up with TRBD2. The CDR3 is made up of 14 amino acids. The germline CDR1 and CDR2 sequences are SGHRS and YFSETQ. Losses at the gene ends were 1 base for V and 8 bases for J; bases not matched to a gene: 6. As DNA, the CDR3 is TGCGCCAGCAGCTTGTTACGCGGGGGACATGAGCAGTTCTTC. It yields the protein CASSLLRGGHEQFF.

This clonotype has just a few counts. The gene calls are TRBV9 and TRBJ2-3; 9 bases fit TRBD2. V was clipped by 2 bases and J by 0 bases; unmatched bases: 13. The CDR3 has 19 amino acids. Germline V gene data show CDR1 as SGDLS and CDR2 as YYNGEE. The CDR3: CASSVPVTSGGLSTDTQYF. For the CDR3, the DNA is TGTGCCAGCAGCGTTCCGGTGACTAGCGGAGGGTTAAGCACAGATACGCAGTATTTT.

This clonotype has more than one count but fewer than ten. The rearrangement joins TRBV4-3 to TRBJ2-7; 11 bases line up with TRBD2. Germline assignment: CDR1 LGHNA and CDR2 YSLEER. This CDR3 has 15 residues. With V trimmed by 1 base and J by 6 bases, 5 bases remained unmatched. For the CDR3, the DNA is TGCGCCAGCAGCCAAGCTACTAGCGGGAGCGCCGAGCAGTACTTC. As protein: CASSQATSGSAEQYF.

This clonotype was detected only a few times. The gene calls are TRBV18 and TRBJ2-2, with D possibly being TRBD1 (5 bases). Per the germline V gene, CDR1 is KGHSH and CDR2 is LQKENI. The CDR3 spans 15 residues. V gave up 2 bases and J gave up 4 bases, with 11 bases separating them. The CDR3 DNA is TGTGCCAGCTCACCAGGGGCCTCGAGCACCGGGGAGCTGTTTTTT. It translates to CASSPGASSTGELFF.

This clonotype was observed a handful of times. The chain uses TRBV20-1 and TRBJ2-7, with D perhaps TRBD2 (5 bases). The germline CDR1 and CDR2 sequences are DFQATT and SNEGSKA (reference sequence). The ends were cut back, 3 bases at V and 3 bases at J, with 15 bases in the middle. The CDR3 runs to 14 residues. The CDR3, as DNA: TGCAGTGCTAGTGGGGAGAGGGCCGGCTACGAGCAGTACTTC. Protein sequence: CSASGERAGYEQYF.

The chain combines TRBV27 with TRBJ2-3, with no clear D. This CDR3 is 15 amino acids long. Germline V gene lookup returns CDR1 MNHEY and CDR2 SMNVEV (reference sequence). The ends were cut back, 2 bases at V and 2 bases at J, with 11 bases in the middle. This CDR3 reads CASSLAESYTDTQYF. The DNA of the CDR3 is TGTGCCAGCAGTTTAGCGGAATCTTACACAGATACGCAGTATTTT.

The sample holds a few counts of this clonotype. J is TRBJ1-1 and V is TRBV14; D is unclear. V gave up 0 bases and J gave up 7 bases, with 9 bases separating them. Germline-derived CDR1 and CDR2 are SGHDN and FVKESK. The CDR3 consists of 13 residues. The CDR3 nucleotides read TGTGCCAGCAGCCAAGACCACAGTGGTGAAGCTTTCTTT. Amino acid sequence: CASSQDHSGEAFF.

This clonotype showed up just a few times. V gene TRBV20-1 combines with J gene TRBJ2-1; perhaps TRBD2 as D (6 bases). The CDR3 loop spans 14 amino acids. Germline loops: CDR1 DFQATT, CDR2 SNEGSKA (reference sequence). Trimming pared 5 bases from V and 5 bases from J, leaving 16 bases between. CDR3 nucleotide sequence: TGCAGTGCTTATAGCGGAGGCCTTAACAATGAGCAGTTCTTC. It specifies CSAYSGGLNNEQFF.

This chain links TRBV28 with TRBJ1-5; tentative D call: TRBD1 (5 bases). The germline gives CDR1 MDHEN, CDR2 SYDVKM. The CDR3 is 16 amino acids. V shed 6 bases and J shed 4 bases, with 19 bases lying between them. The CDR3 DNA is TGTGCCAGCAGCTATACAGGATCCGGACCTAATCAGCCCCAGCATTTT. Residues: CASSYTGSGPNQPQHF.

V gene TRBV9 combines with J gene TRBJ2-2; D is undetermined. The CDR3 is made up of 13 amino acids. Trimming left V 1 base short and J 4 bases short, with 5 bases between. Germline CDR1 reads SGDLS; CDR2 reads YYNGEE. The CDR3 loop reads CASSVLGTGELFF. CDR3 in DNA: TGTGCCAGCAGCGTACTTGGCACCGGGGAGCTGTTTTTT.

A few counts support this clonotype. The chain recombines TRBV7-2 with TRBJ1-1; D unclear. The V end lost 6 bases, the J end lost 5 bases, and 16 bases lay between the germline ends. This CDR3 is 14 amino acids long. In germline, CDR1 is SGHTA, CDR2 FQGNSA. The CDR3 is CASRTRQTGTEAFF. CDR3 nucleotides: TGTGCCAGCAGAACCAGACAAACCGGAACTGAAGCTTTCTTT.

This clonotype was detected only a few times. V usage is TRBV29-1 and J usage is TRBJ2-5; D is unclear. Trimming left V 4 bases short and J 5 bases short, with 5 bases between. The CDR3 runs 10 residues. Looked up from germline, CDR1 is SQVTM and CDR2 is ANQGSEA. This CDR3 is CSVVGETQYF. CDR3 coding DNA: TGCAGCGTTGTTGGGGAGACCCAGTACTTC.

The chain has TRBV5-1 and TRBJ2-1, with 7 positions matching TRBD1. Per germline, CDR1 SGHRS and CDR2 YFSETQ. The CDR3 runs 15 residues. V was clipped by 3 bases and J by 5 bases; unmatched bases: 8. The CDR3 coding sequence is TGCGCCAGCAGCTCCCGACAGGGATGGAACAATGAGCAGTTCTTC. Its protein product is CASSSRQGWNNEQFF.

Ten or more counts support this clonotype. This chain links TRBV29-1 with TRBJ2-1; 13 nucleotides match TRBD2. The junction had 4 bases not matched to a gene; V was cut back by 5 bases and J by 3 bases. Germline CDR1 SQVTM, CDR2 ANQGSEA. The CDR3 extends over 15 amino acids. CDR3 region: CSVPGTSGVYNEQFF. DNA for the CDR3: TGCAGCGTTCCCGGGACTAGCGGGGTCTACAATGAGCAGTTCTTC.

The V gene is TRBV9, the J gene TRBJ2-1, with D maybe TRBD2 (6 bases). CDR1 and CDR2 (germline): SGDLS, YYNGEE. This CDR3 has 17 residues. Trimming stripped 1 base from V and 0 bases from J, with 14 bases between. CDR3 bases: TGTGCCAGCAGCGTAAGACTAGTCGATAGCTCCTACAATGAGCAGTTCTTC. This codes for CASSVRLVDSSYNEQFF.

By share, this clonotype counts as medium-sized (0.01 to 0.1%). J is TRBJ2-1 and V is TRBV27, with D possibly being TRBD1 or TRBD2 (5 bases each). The germline V gene encodes CDR1 MNHEY and CDR2 SMNVEV (reference sequence). CDR3 size: 14 residues. Trimming stripped 6 bases from V and 6 bases from J, with 15 bases between. The CDR3 bases are TGTGCCAGCAGACGAGGGGCTGGGATCAATGAGCAGTTCTTC. Encoded protein: CASRRGAGINEQFF.